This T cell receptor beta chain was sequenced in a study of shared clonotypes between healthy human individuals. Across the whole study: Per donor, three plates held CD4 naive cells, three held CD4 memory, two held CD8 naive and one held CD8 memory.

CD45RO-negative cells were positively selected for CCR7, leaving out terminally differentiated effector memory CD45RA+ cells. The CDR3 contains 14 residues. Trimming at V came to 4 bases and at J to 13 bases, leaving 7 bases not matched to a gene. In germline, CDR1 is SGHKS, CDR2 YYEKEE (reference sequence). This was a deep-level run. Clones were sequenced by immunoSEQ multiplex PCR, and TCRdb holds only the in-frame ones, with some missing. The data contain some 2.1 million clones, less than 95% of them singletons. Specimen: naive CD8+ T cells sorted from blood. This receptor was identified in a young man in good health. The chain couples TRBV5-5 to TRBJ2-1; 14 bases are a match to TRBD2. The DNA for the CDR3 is TGTGCCAGCAGCGAAGGACTAGCGGGAGGCCCTCAGTTCTTC. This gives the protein CASSEGLAGGPQFF.